This passage covers 23 T cell receptor beta chains from one sample sequenced in a study of regulatory T cells in long-lasting Graves disease. Time point here: newly diagnosed GD, antithyroid drugs for less than 3 months. From RNA extracted from PBMCs, the TCR library was made. The authors built TCR beta libraries using iRepertoire HTBI primers and Arm-PCR of CDR3 regions. TCRdb re-called the multiplex PCR reads with MiXCR, one entry per CDR3 protein. This table has 390,000 or so distinct CDR3 sequences, approximately 10% appearing once. These data were likewise used in another study, on T cells in Graves' hyperthyroidism and ophthalmopathy.

The sample consisted of peripheral blood mononuclear cells (PBMCs), taken at new diagnosis, from a patient treated with antithyroid drugs. These receptors originate from a woman aged 18 to 35 with Graves disease.

V is TRBV25-1 and J is TRBJ1-5; D unclear. Trimming took 0 bases from V and 8 from J, leaving 5 bases between them. Germline CDR1 is MGHDK and CDR2 is SYGVNS. The CDR3 totals 12 residues. CDR3 bases: TGTGCCAGCAGTGAATACGGGGAGCCCCAGCATTTT. Residues: CASSEYGEPQHF.

This rearrangement joins TRBV7-9 to TRBJ2-7; D remains ambiguous. Germline lookup yields CDR1 SEHNR and CDR2 FQNEAQ (reference sequence). This CDR3 comprises 14 residues. V lost 5 bases and J 2 bases, leaving 13 bases between the germline ends. Here the CDR3 reads CASSPLQPTYEQYF. Written as DNA, the CDR3 is TGTGCCAGCAGCCCCTTACAGCCAACCTACGAGCAGTACTTC.

The chain uses TRBV7-9 and TRBJ1-6, with a possible D match to TRBD1 (6 bases). Germline V gives CDR1 SEHNR, CDR2 FQNEAQ (reference sequence). Trimming removed 1 base from V and 6 bases from J, with 10 bases in between. This CDR3 has 15 amino acids. The CDR3 region is CASSLGGGANSPLHF. CDR3 DNA: TGTGCCAGCAGCTTAGGTGGGGGGGCTAATTCACCCCTCCACTTT.

Remarks on this clonotype: A clone one base away is much larger, so this may be a read error. The CDR3 is CASSLRVAGGFNEQFF. Here the CDR3 DNA reads TGCGCCAGCAGCTTGAGGGTAGCGGGGGGGTTCAATGAGCAGTTCTTC. The V and J genes are TRBV5-1 and TRBJ2-1, with 11 bases fitting TRBD2. V gave up 1 base and J gave up 6 bases; unmatched junction bases: 6. This CDR3 has 16 amino acids. In germline, CDR1 is SGHRS, CDR2 YFSETQ.

This clonotype appeared many times. The J gene is TRBJ2-1, the V gene TRBV3-1, with TRBD1 as a possible D gene (6 bases). The V end lost 5 bases, the J end lost 5 bases, and 22 bases lay between the germline ends. The CDR3 contains 17 residues. Germline V gene lookup returns CDR1 LGHDT and CDR2 YNNKEL (reference sequence). Written as DNA, the CDR3 is TGTGCCAGCAGCGGACCTACAGGGTCAGAAGCGGACAATGAGCAGTTCTTC. Amino acid sequence: CASSGPTGSEADNEQFF.

This clonotype was counted ten times or more. In nucleotides, the CDR3 is TGCAGTGCTAGACCTTGGGCGGATAATTCACCCCTCCACTTT. Amino acids: CSARPWADNSPLHF. The gene calls are TRBV20-1 and TRBJ1-6; D remains unclear. Germline assignment: CDR1 DFQATT and CDR2 SNEGSKA (reference sequence). Trimming removed 2 bases at V and 5 bases at J, with 10 bases between. CDR3 size: 14 residues.

This rearrangement joins TRBV5-8 to TRBJ2-3, with 8 positions matching TRBD2. Germline V gives CDR1 SGHTS, CDR2 YDEGEE. V shed 0 bases and J 3 bases; nucleotides not matched to a gene: 9. There are 17 residues in the CDR3. Written as DNA, the CDR3 is TGTGCCAGCAGCTTGGCATATTCGCGGGGGGTAACAGATACGCAGTATTTT. Its protein product is CASSLAYSRGVTDTQYF.

This clonotype showed up many times. This sequence joins TRBV27 and TRBJ2-1; 10 bases line up with TRBD2. V dropped 2 bases and J dropped 8; count of bases not matched to a gene: 12. The germline gives CDR1 MNHEY, CDR2 SMNVEV (reference sequence). The CDR3 is made up of 17 amino acids. CDR3 in DNA: TGTGCCAGCAGTTTAAGTCCGACAGCGGGAGGGCCCCATGAGCAGTTCTTC. Translating it yields CASSLSPTAGGPHEQFF.

This clonotype came up many times. V gene TRBV12-3 or TRBV12-4 combines with J gene TRBJ1-1; unclear D gene. This CDR3 has 13 residues. V shed 7 bases and J shed 5 bases, with 14 bases lying between them. The CDR3 loop is CASTPVASTEAFF. CDR3 nucleotides: TGTGCCAGCACCCCAGTGGCAAGTACTGAAGCTTTCTTT.

Ten or more counts support this clonotype. V and J are TRBV28 and TRBJ1-2; no reliable D call. Trimming shortened V by 7 bases and J by 4 bases, and 7 bases separated the two germline ends. The CDR3 is 11 residues long. CDR1 is MDHEN, CDR2 SYDVKM, per germline. The CDR3 reads CASNGPYGYTF. The CDR3 DNA reads TGTGCCAGCAACGGACCCTATGGCTACACCTTC.

This clonotype was recorded at least ten times. The chain combines TRBV27 with TRBJ1-2; D gene ambiguous. CDR3 length equals 15 residues. Trimming removed 3 bases at V and 0 bases at J, with 11 bases between. CDR1 is MNHEY and CDR2 is SMNVEV in the germline V gene (reference sequence). The DNA for the CDR3 is TGTGCCAGCAGTTTGTCCCAGGATCCTAACTATGGCTACACCTTC. Residues: CASSLSQDPNYGYTF.

Comment on this clonotype: One base away lies a much larger clone, so this may be a sequencing read error. The chain employs TRBV27 and TRBJ2-2, with D tentatively TRBD2 (5 bases). The length of the CDR3 is 12 residues. Germline CDR1 reads MNHEY; CDR2 reads SMNVEV (reference sequence). CDR3 sequence (DNA): TGTGCCAGCGACTCAGACACCGGGGAGCTGTCTTTT. This sequence encodes CASDSDTGELSF.

This clonotype was seen repeatedly, ten times or more. J is TRBJ1-1 and V is TRBV12-3 or TRBV12-4, with D possibly being TRBD1 (5 bases). There are 14 residues in the CDR3. The V gene lost 2 bases and the J gene lost 4 bases, with 11 bases spanning the gap. The CDR3 DNA is TGTGCCAGCAGTTTATGGCAGGGTAGCACTGAAGCTTTCTTT. The encoded protein is CASSLWQGSTEAFF.

This clonotype came up a few times. A clone one base away is much larger, so this may be a read error. This rearrangement joins TRBV12-3 or TRBV12-4 to TRBJ1-1; 7 nucleotides align to TRBD1. The CDR3 covers 17 residues. CDR3 coding DNA: TGTGCCAACAGTCCGAGGGGGCGGATGATGACGAACACTGAAGCTTTCTTT. It yields the protein CANSPRGRMMTNTEAFF.

This clonotype was picked up many times. This chain uses TRBV2 with TRBJ2-5; 8 bases align to TRBD2. The germline V gene has CDR1 SNHLY and CDR2 FYNNEI. The CDR3 runs 15 residues. The V segment lost 10 bases and the J segment 1 base; nucleotides outside the gene matches: 11. CDR3 nucleotides: TGTGCCACCGGGAGGGGAACACCCACCCAAGAGACCCAGTACTTC. Its translation: CATGRGTPTQETQYF.

This clonotype was counted a few times. The chain combines TRBV29-1 with TRBJ2-3, with D possibly TRBD2 on 7 matching bases. Germline V gene lookup returns CDR1 SQVTM and CDR2 ANQGSEA. This CDR3 has 14 residues. Trimming removed 3 bases from V and 5 bases from J, with 15 bases in between. CDR3 residues: CSVDLRGQGDTQYF. CDR3 nucleotide sequence: TGCAGCGTTGATCTGCGGGGGCAGGGAGATACGCAGTATTTT.

The chain recombines TRBV5-1 with TRBJ1-3; perhaps TRBD1 as D (5 bases). Trimming took off 4 bases at V and 0 bases at J, with 8 bases between the two ends. The CDR3 is 14 amino acids. Looked up from germline, CDR1 is SGHRS and CDR2 is YFSETQ. CDR3 protein: CASSHDSSGNTIYF. In nucleotides, the CDR3 is TGCGCCAGCAGCCATGACAGCTCTGGAAACACCATATATTTT.

This clonotype was detected only a few times. J is TRBJ1-4 and V is TRBV9; possible D gene TRBD1, 5 bases. The CDR3 has 14 residues. CDR1 is SGDLS and CDR2 is YYNGEE in the germline V gene. The germline V and J ends were trimmed by 4 bases and 5 bases, with 12 bases remaining between them. CDR3 DNA sequence: TGTGCCAGCAGCCCGAGACAGAACAATGAAAAACTGTTTTTT. It encodes CASSPRQNNEKLFF.

This clonotype was counted at least ten times. The chain is built from TRBV15 and TRBJ2-7, with D possibly matching TRBD2 (5 bases). There are 15 residues in the CDR3. V gave up 5 bases and J gave up 2 bases, with 16 bases separating them. Germline CDR1 and CDR2: LNHNV and YYDKDF (reference sequence). The CDR3 sequence is CATSRGADHAYEQYF. CDR3 nucleotides: TGTGCCACCAGCCGCGGAGCGGATCACGCCTACGAGCAGTACTTC.

The table lists this clonotype with a few counts. The gene calls are TRBV6-1 and TRBJ1-1, with a possible D match to TRBD1 (6 bases). CDR1 and CDR2 (germline): MNHNS, SASEGT. V was clipped by 4 bases and J by 4 bases, with 13 bases between them. The CDR3 consists of 14 residues. The CDR3 region is CASSGVYRVTEAFF. For the CDR3, the DNA is TGTGCCAGCAGTGGCGTGTACAGGGTCACTGAAGCTTTCTTT.

This clonotype was recorded at least ten times. The chain joins TRBV6-1 to TRBJ2-5, with TRBD1 identical over 11 bases. Germline values: CDR1 MNHNS, CDR2 SASEGT. The CDR3 length is 16 residues. Trimming at V came to 7 bases and at J to 4 bases, leaving 11 bases not matched to a gene. The CDR3 region has the DNA TGTGCCAGCACCAAACCCGGGACAGGGGGAAGAGAGACCCAGTACTTC. This encodes CASTKPGTGGRETQYF.

This clonotype was counted ten times or more. The J gene is TRBJ2-3, the V gene TRBV20-1, with 8 bases identical to TRBD2. J gave up 5 bases and V 6 bases, and 7 bases lay outside the gene matches. The CDR3 runs 13 residues. Germline V CDR1 and CDR2: DFQATT, SNEGSKA (reference sequence). The CDR3 coding sequence is TGCAGTGCGACGGGAGGGCCTATAGATACGCAGTATTTT. It translates to CSATGGPIDTQYF.

This clonotype was seen repeatedly, ten times or more. The chain employs TRBV27 and TRBJ1-5; D is unclear. Trimming shortened V by 5 bases and J by 2 bases, and 13 bases separated the two germline ends. The CDR3 length is 15 residues. CDR1 MNHEY and CDR2 SMNVEV come from the germline V gene (reference sequence). The CDR3 coding sequence is TGTGCCAGCAGTCCCCTCCTGAGTGGCAATCAGCCCCAGCATTTT. Amino acids: CASSPLLSGNQPQHF.